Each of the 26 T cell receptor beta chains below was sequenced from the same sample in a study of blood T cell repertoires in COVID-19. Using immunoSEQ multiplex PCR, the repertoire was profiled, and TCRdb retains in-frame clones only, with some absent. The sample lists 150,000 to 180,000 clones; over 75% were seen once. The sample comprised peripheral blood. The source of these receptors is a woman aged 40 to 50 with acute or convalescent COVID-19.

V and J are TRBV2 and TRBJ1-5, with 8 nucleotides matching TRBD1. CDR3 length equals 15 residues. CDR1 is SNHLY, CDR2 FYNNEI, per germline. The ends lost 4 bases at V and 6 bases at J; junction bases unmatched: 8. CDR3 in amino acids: CASSGIRGRIQPQHF. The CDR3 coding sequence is TGTGCCAGCAGTGGAATCAGGGGGCGCATTCAGCCCCAGCATTTT.

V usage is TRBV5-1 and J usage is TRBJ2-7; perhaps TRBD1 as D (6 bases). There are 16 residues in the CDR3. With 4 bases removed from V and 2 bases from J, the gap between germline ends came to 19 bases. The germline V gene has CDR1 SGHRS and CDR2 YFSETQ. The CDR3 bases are TGCGCCAGCAGCCCGAAGCCCCGGGACACCACCTACGAGCAGTACTTC. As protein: CASSPKPRDTTYEQYF.

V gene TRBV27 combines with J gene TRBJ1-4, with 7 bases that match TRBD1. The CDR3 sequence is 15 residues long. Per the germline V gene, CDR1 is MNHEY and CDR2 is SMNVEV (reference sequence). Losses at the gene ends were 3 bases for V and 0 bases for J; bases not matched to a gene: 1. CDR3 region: CASSLGTATNEKLFF. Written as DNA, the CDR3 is TGTGCCAGCAGTTTGGGGACAGCAACTAATGAAAAACTGTTTTTT.

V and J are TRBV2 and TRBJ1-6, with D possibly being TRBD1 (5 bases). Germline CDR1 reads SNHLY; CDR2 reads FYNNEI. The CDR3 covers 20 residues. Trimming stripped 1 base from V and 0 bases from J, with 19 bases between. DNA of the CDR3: TGTGCCAGCAGTGAAGACGGGGGGAGGATTATTAGCTCCTATAATTCACCCCTCCACTTT. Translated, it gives CASSEDGGRIISSYNSPLHF. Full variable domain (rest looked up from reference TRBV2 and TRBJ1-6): EPEVTQTPSHQVTQMGQEVILRCVPISNHLYFYWYRQILGQKVEFLVSFYNNEISEKSEIFDDQFSVERPDGSNFTLKIRSTKLEDSAMYFCASSEDGGRIISSYNSPLHFGNGTRLTVT.

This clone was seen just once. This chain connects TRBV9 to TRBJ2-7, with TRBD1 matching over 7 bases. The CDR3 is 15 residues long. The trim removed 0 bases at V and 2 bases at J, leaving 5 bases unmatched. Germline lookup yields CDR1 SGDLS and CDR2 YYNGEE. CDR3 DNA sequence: TGTGCCAGCAGCGTAGGAGACAGGGTAACCTACGAGCAGTACTTC. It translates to CASSVGDRVTYEQYF.

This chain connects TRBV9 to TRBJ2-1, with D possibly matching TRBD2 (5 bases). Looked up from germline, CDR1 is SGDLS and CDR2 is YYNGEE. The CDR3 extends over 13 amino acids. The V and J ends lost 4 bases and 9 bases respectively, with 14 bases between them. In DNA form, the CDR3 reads TGTGCCAGCAGCCAAGACCCGAGCGGTGAGCAGTTCTTC. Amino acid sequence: CASSQDPSGEQFF.

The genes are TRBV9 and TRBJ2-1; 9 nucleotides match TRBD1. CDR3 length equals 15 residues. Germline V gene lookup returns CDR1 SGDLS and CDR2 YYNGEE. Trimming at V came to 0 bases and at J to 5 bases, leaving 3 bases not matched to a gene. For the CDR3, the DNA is TGTGCCAGCAGCGTAGCTACAGGGGGCCACAATGAGCAGTTCTTC. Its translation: CASSVATGGHNEQFF.

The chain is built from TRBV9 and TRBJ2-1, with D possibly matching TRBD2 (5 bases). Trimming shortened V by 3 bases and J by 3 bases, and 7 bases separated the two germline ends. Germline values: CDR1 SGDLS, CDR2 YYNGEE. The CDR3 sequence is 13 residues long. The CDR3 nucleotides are TGTGCCAGCAGCGCCCGGGACTACAATGAGCAGTTCTTC. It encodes CASSARDYNEQFF.

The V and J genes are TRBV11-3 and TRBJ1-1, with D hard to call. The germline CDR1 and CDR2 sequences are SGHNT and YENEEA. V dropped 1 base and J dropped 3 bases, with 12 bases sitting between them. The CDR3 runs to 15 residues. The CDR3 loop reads CASSLVAGGYTEAFF. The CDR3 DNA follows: TGTGCCAGCAGCTTAGTAGCCGGCGGGTACACTGAAGCTTTCTTT.

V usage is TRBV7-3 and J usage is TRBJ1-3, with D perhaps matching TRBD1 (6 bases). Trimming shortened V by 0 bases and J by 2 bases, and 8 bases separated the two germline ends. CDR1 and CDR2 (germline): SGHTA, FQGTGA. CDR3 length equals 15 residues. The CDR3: CASSLTSGAGNTIYF. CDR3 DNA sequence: TGTGCCAGCAGCTTAACGTCAGGGGCTGGAAACACCATATATTTT.

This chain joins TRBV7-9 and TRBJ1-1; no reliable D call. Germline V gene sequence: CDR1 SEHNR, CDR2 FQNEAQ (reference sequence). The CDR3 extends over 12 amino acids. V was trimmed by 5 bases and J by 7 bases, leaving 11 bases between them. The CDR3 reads CASSGLPREAFF. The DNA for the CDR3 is TGTGCCAGCAGCGGCCTCCCCCGTGAAGCTTTCTTT.

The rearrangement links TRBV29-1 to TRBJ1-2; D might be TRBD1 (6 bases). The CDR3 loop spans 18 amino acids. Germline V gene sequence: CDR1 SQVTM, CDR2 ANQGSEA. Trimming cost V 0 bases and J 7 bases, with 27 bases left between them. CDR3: CSVEDFRSGLGAQGGYTF. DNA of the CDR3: TGCAGCGTTGAAGATTTTCGTTCGGGGTTGGGGGCGCAGGGTGGCTACACCTTC.

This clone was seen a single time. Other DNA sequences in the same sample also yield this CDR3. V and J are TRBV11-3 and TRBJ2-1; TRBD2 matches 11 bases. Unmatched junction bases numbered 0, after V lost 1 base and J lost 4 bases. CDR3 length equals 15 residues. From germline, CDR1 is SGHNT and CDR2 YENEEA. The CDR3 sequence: CASSLGLAGYNEQFF. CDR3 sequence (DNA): TGTGCCAGCAGCTTAGGACTAGCGGGATACAATGAGCAGTTCTTC.

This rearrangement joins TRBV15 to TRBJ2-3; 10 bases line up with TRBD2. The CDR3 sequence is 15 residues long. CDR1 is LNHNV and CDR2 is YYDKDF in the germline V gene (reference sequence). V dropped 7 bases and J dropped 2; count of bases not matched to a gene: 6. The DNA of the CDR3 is TGTGCCACCAAACCCCTAGCGGGGGACACAGATACGCAGTATTTT. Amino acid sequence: CATKPLAGDTDTQYF.

The CDR3 sequence: CASNHSSSPTYEQYF. The CDR3 region has the DNA TGTGCCAGCAACCACTCTAGCAGCCCTACCTACGAGCAGTACTTC. This rearrangement joins TRBV14 to TRBJ2-7; weak D call: TRBD2 (5 bases). V was trimmed by 7 bases and J by 2 bases, leaving 18 bases between them. This CDR3 comprises 15 residues. Germline CDR1 reads SGHDN; CDR2 reads FVKESK.

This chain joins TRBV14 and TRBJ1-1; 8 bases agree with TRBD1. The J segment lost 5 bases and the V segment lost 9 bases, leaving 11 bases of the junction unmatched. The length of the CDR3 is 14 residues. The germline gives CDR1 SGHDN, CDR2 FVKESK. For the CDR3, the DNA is TGTGCCAGTAGCAACAGGGGGGGAAGTACTGAAGCTTTCTTT. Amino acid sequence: CASSNRGGSTEAFF.

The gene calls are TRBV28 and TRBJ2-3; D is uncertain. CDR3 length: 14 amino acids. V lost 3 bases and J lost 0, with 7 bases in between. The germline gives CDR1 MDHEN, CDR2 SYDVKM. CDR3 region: CASSFTTSTDTQYF. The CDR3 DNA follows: TGTGCCAGCAGTTTTACTACTAGCACAGATACGCAGTATTTT.

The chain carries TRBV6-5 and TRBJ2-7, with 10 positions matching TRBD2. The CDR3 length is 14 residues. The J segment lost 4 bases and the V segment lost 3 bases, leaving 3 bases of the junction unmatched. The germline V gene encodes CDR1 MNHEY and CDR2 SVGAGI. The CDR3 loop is CASSYSSGSYEQYF. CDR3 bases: TGTGCCAGCAGTTATTCTAGCGGGAGTTACGAGCAGTACTTC.

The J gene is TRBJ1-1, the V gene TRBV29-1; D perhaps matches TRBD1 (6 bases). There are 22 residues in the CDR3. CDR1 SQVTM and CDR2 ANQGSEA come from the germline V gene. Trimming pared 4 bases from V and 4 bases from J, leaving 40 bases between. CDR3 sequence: CSVVGASPDFISPDWASTEAFF. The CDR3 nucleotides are TGCAGCGTTGTGGGGGCAAGTCCCGATTTTATCTCCCCGGATTGGGCGAGCACTGAAGCTTTCTTT.

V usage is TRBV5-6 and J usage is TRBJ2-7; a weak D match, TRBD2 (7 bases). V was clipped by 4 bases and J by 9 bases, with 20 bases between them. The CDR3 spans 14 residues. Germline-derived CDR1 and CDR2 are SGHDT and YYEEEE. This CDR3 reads CASSVDRFTGGQYF. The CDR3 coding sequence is TGTGCCAGCAGCGTCGACAGGTTCACGGGGGGGCAGTACTTC.

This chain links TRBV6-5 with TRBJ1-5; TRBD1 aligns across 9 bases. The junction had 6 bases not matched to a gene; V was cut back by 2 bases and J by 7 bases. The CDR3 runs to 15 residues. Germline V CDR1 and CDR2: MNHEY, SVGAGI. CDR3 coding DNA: TGTGCCAGCAGTTACGGGACAGGGCTTCTCCAGCCCCAGCATTTT. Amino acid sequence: CASSYGTGLLQPQHF.

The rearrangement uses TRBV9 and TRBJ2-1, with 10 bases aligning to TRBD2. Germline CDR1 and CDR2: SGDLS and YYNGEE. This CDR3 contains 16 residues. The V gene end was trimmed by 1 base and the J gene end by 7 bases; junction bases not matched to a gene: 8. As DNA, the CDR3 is TGTGCCAGCAGCGTATCGGCTAGCGGGGGTTTTAATGAGCAGTTCTTC. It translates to CASSVSASGGFNEQFF.

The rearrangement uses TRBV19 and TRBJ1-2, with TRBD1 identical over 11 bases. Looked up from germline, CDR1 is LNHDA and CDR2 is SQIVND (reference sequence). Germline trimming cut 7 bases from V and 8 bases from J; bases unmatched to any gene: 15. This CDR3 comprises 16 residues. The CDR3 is CASTAVYGQGAYGYTF. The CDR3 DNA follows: TGTGCCAGTACCGCCGTGTATGGACAGGGGGCTTACGGCTACACCTTC.

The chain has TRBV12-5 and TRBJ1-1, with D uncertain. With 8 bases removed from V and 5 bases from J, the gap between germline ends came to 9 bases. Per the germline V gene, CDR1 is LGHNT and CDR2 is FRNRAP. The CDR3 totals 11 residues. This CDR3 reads CASKFATEAFF. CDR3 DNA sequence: TGTGCTAGTAAGTTTGCGACTGAAGCTTTCTTT.

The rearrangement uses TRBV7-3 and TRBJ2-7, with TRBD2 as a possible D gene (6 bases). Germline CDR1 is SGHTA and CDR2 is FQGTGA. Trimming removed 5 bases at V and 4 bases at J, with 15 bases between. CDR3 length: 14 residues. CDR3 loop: CASSRAGGEYEQYF. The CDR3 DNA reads TGTGCCAGCAGCCGAGCGGGTGGGGAATACGAGCAGTACTTC.

This CDR3 reads CSVEQGSYGYTF. For the CDR3, the DNA is TGCAGCGTTGAACAGGGGAGCTATGGCTACACCTTC. The chain recombines TRBV29-1 with TRBJ1-2, with TRBD1 as a possible D gene (6 bases). This CDR3 region has 12 residues. From germline, CDR1 is SQVTM and CDR2 ANQGSEA. Trimming took 2 bases from V and 4 from J, leaving 8 bases between them.